This TCR beta chain was documented in a study of cytotoxic CD8 clonotypes in ibrutinib-treated CLL. Study at large: 11 relapsed/refractory, around 14 treatment-naive; about 17 IGHV unmutated.

Overall study results and limits: Clonality correlated strongly with circulating CD8+ T cells and exceeded age-matched healthy donors at baseline. Elevated clonality accompanied ibrutinib response, with a return toward baseline values at progression.

About 2 micrograms of genomic DNA, which was extracted from cryopreserved PBMCs, served as the material used for the TCR beta libraries. The germline V gene has CDR1 SQVTM and CDR2 ANQGSEA. The CDR3 covers 15 residues. With 1 base clipped from V and 2 bases from J, the junction kept 0 bases outside the gene matches. TCRdb's copy holds only in-frame clones and misses some; the assay was immunoSEQ multiplex PCR. The data show fewer than 400,000 clones, under 70% seen once. A note on this clone: Its antigen is not known.

Here the sequenced sample was PBMCs, taken after 36 months of ibrutinib treatment. The clonotype comes from a human donor with chronic lymphocytic leukemia. V usage is TRBV29-1 and J usage is TRBJ2-7; 15 positions match TRBD2. CDR3 loop: CSVEGTSGGAYEQYF. For the CDR3, the DNA is TGCAGCGTTGAAGGGACTAGCGGGGGGGCCTACGAGCAGTACTTC.